This T cell receptor (beta chain) was identified during a study of shared clonotypes between healthy human individuals. Turning to the study itself: Per donor, CD8 memory used one plate, CD8 naive used two, CD4 memory used three and CD4 naive used three.

Everyone who donated was a Caucasian adult who lived in Nashville, Tennessee. A word on this clone: The antigen is undetermined.

Method: immunoSEQ multiplex PCR; TCRdb's copy keeps in-frame clones and lacks some. The table has millions of clones, approximately 90% seen once. Findings and caveats of the study: Several donors showed sharing of approximately 5% of naive CD4 clonotypes. The generation probabilities recorded for non-shared clonotypes fell below those of clonotypes shared by all four donors.

The CDR3 loop spans 14 amino acids. From germline, CDR1 is MNHEY and CDR2 SVGAGI. V lost 5 bases, J lost 13 bases, and 23 bases lay in between. Sequenced: naive CD4+ T cells sorted from blood. Indicated subset: CD45RA+ positively selected. This receptor was obtained from a young man in good health. The chain links TRBV6-5 to TRBJ1-2; weak D call: TRBD1 (6 bases). DNA of the CDR3: TGTGCCAGCAGTACCCAGCGAGCGGGGACACCTCTCACCTTC. This translates into CASSTQRAGTPLTF.